This TCR beta chain was captured in a study of shared clonotypes between healthy human individuals (dated by TCRdb to the early 2020s). At the level of the whole study: A couple of women and three men aged 18 to 49 years were included in the cohort. To increase sequencing depth and limit assay-specific biases, different laboratories used diverse techniques to prepare libraries and sequence TCR repertoires. For each donor, CD4 naive and CD4 memory were each run on three plates, CD8 naive on two plates, and CD8 memory on one plate. Each donor's leukapheresis produced roughly between roughly 0.9 and 8.9 billion PBMCs. To estimate repertoire size and how much clonotype sharing occurs between individuals, the study deeply sequenced the blood TCR repertoires of roughly 5 healthy adults. The investigation overall reported the following: Sampling was limited to blood, and TCR repertoires in tissue likely differ from TCR repertoires in blood. Incomplete sequencing was indicated by rarefaction of sorted-subset datasets, despite the large sequencing depth. Larger estimated clonotype richness was generally found for naive subsets than for memory subsets. When a handful of donors were compared, the shared fraction of clonotypes was about 5.2% for naive CD4, 3.5% to 4% for naive CD8, 2.3% for memory CD4, and about 0.36% for memory CD8. Compared with non-shared clonotypes, the clonotypes found in all four sorted-subset donors had higher generation probabilities. The small number of donors limited the genetic and exposure-history diversity represented. Pairwise subsampling indicated that sequencing depth was expected to affect the degree of clonotype sharing among donors.

The donors were healthy, HIV-negative adults who had no recently reported acute infections or vaccinations. Only Caucasian adults living in Nashville, Tennessee, USA were represented among the donors. CD8 memory samples combined magnetically selected CD45RO+ cells with CCR7-negative CD45RA+ effector memory (TemRA) cells. Blood was obtained by leukapheresis, after which PBMCs were separated by Ficoll-Histopaque density gradient centrifugation and cryopreserved in liquid nitrogen vapor phase. Analytical flow cytometry was used to check the purity and quantity of each magnetically sorted T cell population. Each sorted fraction had its genomic DNA isolated and then quantified by UV absorbance on a Nanodrop 2000c. Ends trimmed: V by 11 bases, J by 2 bases; bases unmatched to a gene: 19. There are 17 amino acids in the CDR3, from cysteine to phenylalanine inclusive. The only DNA kept is the CDR3, 51 bases in frame from the first base. For CDR1 and CDR2, the germline V gene lists SNHLY and FYNNEI.

TCR CDR3 regions were amplified from genomic DNA by multiplex PCR using the deep immunoSEQ assay. Extracted genomic DNA from each cell subset was spread evenly across all wells of several immunoSEQ 96-well plates, with each plate serving as a replicate. For sorted subsets, about 200 ng genomic DNA, equal to 30,000 to 35,000 T cell genomes, was loaded into each replicate PCR. Purified libraries were quantified with a Qubit 3.0 fluorometer, sized on a Bioanalyzer 2100, and re-quantified with the KAPA Library Quantification kit. Every immunoSEQ 96-well plate was sequenced on a separate single-read 150-cycle Illumina NextSeq 550 flow cell. In the paper's pipeline: Because the immunoSEQ output included only junctional sequences and no quality scores, the filtering could not be the same as the filtering used for full-length reads. To assign V/J genes and CDR3, sequences were annotated using PyIR, a Python wrapper for IgBLAST v1.9, with IMGT germline references. Reads were filtered out if the reads had weak V/J assignments (E-value above 1e-6), no CDR3, stop codons, out-of-frame junctions, or ambiguous translated residues. V3J clonotypes were defined as sequences sharing the same inferred V gene, J gene, and CDR3 amino acid sequence. To compute the percentage overlap between repertoires, the number of shared unique clonotypes was divided by the size of the smaller repertoire. RTK rarefaction, the Chao1 estimator, and Recon v2.1 estimates of unobserved clonotypes were used to assess repertoire richness. For all TCRbeta clonotypes obtained by the gDNA method from four donors, generation probabilities were computed with OLGA. The clones in this table, taken by TCRdb from immuneACCESS, are in-frame only. Not every clone is retained; where verified, under half of the shortfall comes from an unresolved V gene, and the cause of the rest is unknown. The DNA gave D and trimming, while V, J and clone size come from that table. The sample profile shows more than 80,000 clones; 67% of them were found once. Over 35% of the sample comes from the top ten.

About this clone itself: The specificity of this receptor is unknown. No quality values exist for individual bases; no much larger clone is one base distant.

Recombination linked TRBV2 to TRBJ2-7; TRBD2 agrees with 9 junctional bases. The sequence was obtained from a man aged 30 to 39 in good health. The specimen sequenced was memory CD8+ T cells sorted from blood. The cell subset or site label here, explained by the study, means: CD45RO+ cells pooled with CCR7-negative TemRA cells. The CDR3 reads CAVTGLIAGVDTYEQYF. The DNA reads as follows: TGTGCCGTCACGGGGCTGATAGCGGGAGTTGACACCTACGAGCAGTACTTC.